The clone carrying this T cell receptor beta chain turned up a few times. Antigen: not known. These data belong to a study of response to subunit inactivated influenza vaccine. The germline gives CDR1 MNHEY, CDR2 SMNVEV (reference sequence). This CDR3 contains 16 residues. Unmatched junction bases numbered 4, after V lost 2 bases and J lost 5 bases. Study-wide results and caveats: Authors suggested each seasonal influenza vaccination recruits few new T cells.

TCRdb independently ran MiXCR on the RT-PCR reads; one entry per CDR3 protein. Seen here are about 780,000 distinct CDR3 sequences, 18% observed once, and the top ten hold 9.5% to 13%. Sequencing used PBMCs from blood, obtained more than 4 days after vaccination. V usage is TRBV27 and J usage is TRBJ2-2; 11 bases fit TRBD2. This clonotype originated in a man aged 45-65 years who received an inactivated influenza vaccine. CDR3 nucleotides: TGTGCCAGCAGTTTAACTAGCGGGGGTTGGACCGGGGAGCTGTTTTTT. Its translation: CASSLTSGGWTGELFF.